A single sample is the source of the 15 T cell receptor beta chains below, sequenced in a study of cytomegalovirus exposure and HLA in healthy donors. With 60 Vbeta and 13 Jbeta primers, the PCR was carried out. Sequencing was performed with immunoSEQ multiplex PCR; in TCRdb, only in-frame clones are kept and a portion is missing. The sample contains over 150,000 clones, 70% to 90% of which appear only once. The sample taken for sequencing was PBMCs. The source of these receptors is a girl aged 5-17 years in good health and CMV-seropositive.

This chain links TRBV15 with TRBJ2-5; D remains ambiguous. There are 13 residues in the CDR3. Germline V gene sequence: CDR1 LNHNV, CDR2 YYDKDF (reference sequence). Trimming removed 6 bases from V and 2 bases from J, with 10 bases in between. CDR3 in DNA: TGTGCCACCAGTTATTACAGTCAAGAGACCCAGTACTTC. Its protein product is CATSYYSQETQYF.

This clone is a singleton in its sample. The chain combines TRBV4-1 with TRBJ2-3; 8 positions agree with TRBD2. The junction had 4 bases not matched to a gene; V was cut back by 4 bases and J by 4 bases. The CDR3 consists of 14 residues. The germline CDR1 and CDR2 sequences are MGHRA and YSYEKL. The CDR3 DNA follows: TGCGCCAGCAGCCTCGCGGGGGGCTCAGATACGCAGTATTTT. This gives the protein CASSLAGGSDTQYF.

This clone was seen more than once but under ten times. Other DNA sequences in this sample translate to the same CDR3. This chain joins TRBV6-6 and TRBJ2-1, with D unresolved. The V end lost 2 bases, the J end lost 9 bases, and 5 bases lay between the germline ends. The CDR3 is 11 residues long. Germline CDR1 is MNHNY and CDR2 is SVGAGI (reference sequence). The CDR3 reads CASSYRGEQFF. CDR3 coding DNA: TGTGCCAGCAGTTACAGAGGTGAGCAGTTCTTC.

The rearrangement links TRBV12-5 to TRBJ2-3; 7 nucleotides align to TRBD2. There are 17 residues in the CDR3. Per germline, CDR1 LGHNT and CDR2 FRNRAP. Trimming cost V 0 bases and J 1 base; bases outside gene matches: 7. In DNA form, the CDR3 reads TGTGCTAGTGGTTTGGTACAAGAGCGGGGTGGCACAGATACGCAGTATTTT. Translated, it gives CASGLVQERGGTDTQYF.

The V call is TRBV5-4, the J call TRBJ1-1; D unclear. V lost 0 bases to trimming and J lost 1 base, with 10 bases between them. CDR1 and CDR2 from the germline V gene are SGHNT and YYREEE (reference sequence). The CDR3 runs to 15 residues. CDR3 sequence (DNA): TGTGCCAGCAGCTTGGGACATCTTTGGAACACTGAAGCTTTCTTT. It encodes CASSLGHLWNTEAFF.

The chain's CDR3 is CASSADRGTEAFF. CDR3 sequence (DNA): TGTGCCAGCAGCGCTGACAGGGGAACTGAAGCTTTCTTT. The chain uses TRBV5-4 and TRBJ1-1, with 8 bases matching TRBD1. This CDR3 contains 13 residues. CDR1 and CDR2 (germline): SGHNT, YYREEE (reference sequence). The junction had 4 bases not matched to a gene; V was cut back by 4 bases and J by 5 bases.

This chain joins TRBV29-1 and TRBJ1-4; D gene uncertain. V was clipped by 1 base and J by 5 bases, with 17 bases between them. The CDR3 is made up of 16 amino acids. From germline, CDR1 is SQVTM and CDR2 ANQGSEA. CDR3 protein: CSVEGGWEGANEKLFF. CDR3 DNA sequence: TGCAGCGTTGAAGGCGGTTGGGAGGGTGCGAATGAAAAACTGTTTTTT.

This chain connects TRBV11-3 to TRBJ1-2; the D is unclear. Germline V gives CDR1 SGHNT, CDR2 YENEEA. The CDR3 sequence is 13 residues long. The V end lost 5 bases, the J end lost 7 bases, and 14 bases lay between the germline ends. The CDR3 coding sequence is TGTGCCAGCAGCCCTACTCCCACCTCTGGCTACACCTTC. Its translation: CASSPTPTSGYTF.

This chain uses TRBV19 with TRBJ2-2; 15 bases fit TRBD2. This CDR3 is built from 19 residues. Germline V gene sequence: CDR1 LNHDA, CDR2 SQIVND (reference sequence). With 3 bases clipped from V and 2 bases from J, the junction kept 7 bases outside the gene matches. Written as DNA, the CDR3 is TGTGCCAGTAGTATGAGGGGACTAGCGGGGGGCTCAAACACCGGGGAGCTGTTTTTT. Encoded protein: CASSMRGLAGGSNTGELFF.

Here the CDR3 DNA reads TGCGCCAGCAGCTTACGAACGGATAATTCACCCCTCCACTTT. It yields the protein CASSLRTDNSPLHF. This rearrangement joins TRBV5-1 to TRBJ1-6; D is uncertain. V lost 2 bases and J 5 bases, leaving 8 bases between the germline ends. Germline loops: CDR1 SGHRS, CDR2 YFSETQ. The CDR3 spans 14 residues.

V is TRBV27 and J is TRBJ2-7, with 7 nucleotides matching TRBD1. Germline V lookup: CDR1 MNHEY, CDR2 SMNVEV (reference sequence). With V trimmed by 3 bases and J by 3 bases, 5 bases remained unmatched. CDR3 length: 14 residues. The CDR3, as DNA: TGTGCCAGCAGTTTCGGGCAGGGGGACTACGAGCAGTACTTC. The encoded protein is CASSFGQGDYEQYF.

The V gene is TRBV6-6, the J gene TRBJ1-1; 10 positions agree with TRBD1. CDR3 length: 14 amino acids. The germline gives CDR1 MNHNY, CDR2 SVGAGI (reference sequence). V shed 7 bases, J shed 2 bases, and the junction held 4 bases outside the gene matches. CDR3 residues: CASTPTGGNTEAFF. The DNA of the CDR3 is TGTGCCAGCACCCCGACAGGGGGCAACACTGAAGCTTTCTTT.

The chain has TRBV7-9 and TRBJ1-1, with 7 bases aligning to TRBD1. The ends lost 4 bases at V and 3 bases at J; junction bases unmatched: 8. The CDR3 runs 15 residues. Per germline, CDR1 SEHNR and CDR2 FQNEAQ (reference sequence). The chain's CDR3 is CASSSGSGGDTEAFF. The CDR3 DNA is TGTGCCAGCAGCTCGGGGTCAGGGGGAGACACTGAAGCTTTCTTT.

This chain connects TRBV7-9 to TRBJ2-3, with 7 bases identical to TRBD2. This CDR3 is 15 amino acids long. V lost 8 bases to trimming and J lost 0 bases; unmatched junction nucleotides: 8. In germline, CDR1 is SEHNR, CDR2 FQNEAQ (reference sequence). In DNA, the CDR3 is TGTGCCAGCTCATCCGGGGGGACTAGCACAGATACGCAGTATTTT. It is translated as CASSSGGTSTDTQYF.

The chain couples TRBV11-2 to TRBJ2-1; 7 bases line up with TRBD1. Germline CDR1 and CDR2: SGHAT and FQNNGV. Trimming removed 3 bases from V and 7 bases from J; junction bases left unmatched: 9. The CDR3 is 15 amino acids. The CDR3 loop reads CASSFGASRGNEQFF. In nucleotides, the CDR3 is TGTGCCAGCAGCTTTGGTGCTAGCAGGGGGAATGAGCAGTTCTTC.